This entry lists 24 T cell receptor beta chains sequenced from one sample in a study of blood T cells in healthy people across ages. A J-beta primer mix and a sample-barcoded 5' primer were used in a second PCR of about 7 to 11 cycles. TCRdb reprocessed the 5' RACE reads with MiXCR, giving one entry per CDR3 protein. The table has 540,000 or so distinct CDR3 sequences, roughly 28% seen once. Material for sequencing was blood. These receptors all come from a woman in her 70s in good health.

This clonotype turned up a few times. DNA of the CDR3: TGTGCCAGCAGTTCTACAGGTCTGGGGGGGGCCAACGTCCTGACTTTC. Translation: CASSSTGLGGANVLTF. This chain joins TRBV28 and TRBJ2-5, with a tentative D call TRBD1 (5 bases). The DNA end is more similar to TRBJ2-6, so the J call may be wrong. Germline V lookup: CDR1 MDHEN, CDR2 SYDVKM. The CDR3 totals 16 residues.

The chain joins TRBV12-3 or TRBV12-4 to TRBJ1-2, with a tentative D call TRBD1 (5 bases). This CDR3 region has 12 residues. The ends were cut back, 5 bases at V and 3 bases at J, with 7 bases in the middle. CDR3 sequence reads: CASSKQDYGYTF. The CDR3 DNA is TGTGCCAGCAGTAAACAGGACTATGGCTACACCTTC.

The chain combines TRBV29-1 with TRBJ2-3; D is undetermined. Germline loops: CDR1 SQVTM, CDR2 ANQGSEA. The CDR3 is made up of 14 amino acids. The germline V and J ends were trimmed by 4 bases and 0 bases, with 11 bases remaining between them. Here the CDR3 reads CSVVVDRSTDTQYF. In nucleotides, the CDR3 is TGCAGCGTTGTGGTGGATCGGAGCACAGATACGCAGTATTTT.

Only a few counts were recorded for this clonotype. This chain links TRBV14 with TRBJ2-6; TRBD1 aligns across 7 bases. The CDR3 sequence is 19 residues long. Germline V CDR1 and CDR2: SGHDN, FVKESK. The V segment lost 4 bases and the J segment 0 bases; nucleotides outside the gene matches: 12. Here the CDR3 DNA reads TGTGCCAGCAGCCGCGCGCCCCGGGACAGCCACTCTGGGGCCAACGTCCTGACTTTC. Residues: CASSRAPRDSHSGANVLTF.

The V call is TRBV5-6, the J call TRBJ1-3; weak D call: TRBD1 (6 bases). Trimming shortened V by 3 bases and J by 4 bases, and 11 bases separated the two germline ends. The CDR3 is 14 amino acids. Germline CDR1 and CDR2: SGHDT and YYEEEE. The CDR3 sequence: CASSSTTGGNTIYF. The CDR3 DNA reads TGTGCCAGCAGCTCGACCACAGGGGGAAACACCATATATTTT.

This rearrangement joins TRBV6-2 or TRBV6-3 to TRBJ2-4; TRBD1 aligns across 9 bases. The J segment lost 1 base and the V segment lost 6 bases, leaving 4 bases of the junction unmatched. The CDR3 is made up of 15 amino acids. In germline, CDR1 is MNHEY, CDR2 SVGEGT. This CDR3 reads CASRGDRVAKNIQYF. The CDR3 nucleotides are TGTGCCAGCAGAGGGGACAGGGTGGCCAAAAACATTCAGTACTTC.

V gene TRBV4-3 combines with J gene TRBJ2-5; 8 bases agree with TRBD1. V shed 3 bases, J shed 2 bases, and the junction held 11 bases outside the gene matches. The CDR3 covers 17 residues. Germline loops: CDR1 LGHNA, CDR2 YSLEER. The CDR3 spells CASSHHPGGQGQETQYF. CDR3 sequence (DNA): TGCGCCAGCAGCCACCATCCTGGAGGACAGGGTCAAGAGACCCAGTACTTC.

V is TRBV7-2 and J is TRBJ2-1; 10 nucleotides agree with TRBD2. Germline-derived CDR1 and CDR2 are SGHTA and FQGNSA. This CDR3 is 16 amino acids long. V shed 5 bases and J 4 bases; nucleotides not matched to a gene: 8. In DNA form, the CDR3 reads TGTGCCAGCAGCCCCCTTAGCGGGGGGCCTTACAATGAGCAGTTCTTC. Its translation: CASSPLSGGPYNEQFF.

The chain joins TRBV5-1 to TRBJ2-6; D unclear. Germline V gene sequence: CDR1 SGHRS, CDR2 YFSETQ. V was clipped by 4 bases and J by 1 base, with 6 bases between them. CDR3 length: 14 amino acids. CDR3: CASSAPSGANVLTF. CDR3 DNA sequence: TGCGCCAGCAGCGCCCCGTCTGGGGCCAACGTCCTGACTTTC.

The chain recombines TRBV21-1 with TRBJ2-3; TRBD1 is the table's D call, not checked against the DNA. TRBV21-1 is a pseudogene segment. The CDR3 has 14 residues. The CDR3 coding sequence is TGTGCCGGCAGCAGACAGGGACCGGGCAGATACGCAGTATTT. Translation gives CAGSRQGPGRYAVF.

Only a few counts were recorded for this clonotype. The rearrangement joins TRBV20-1 to TRBJ2-1, with D hard to call. CDR1 is DFQATT, CDR2 SNEGSKA, per germline (reference sequence). The CDR3 is 13 amino acids. V lost 6 bases to trimming and J lost 0 bases, with 9 bases between them. CDR3 region: CSALGGSYNEQFF. CDR3 sequence (DNA): TGCAGTGCCCTAGGTGGCTCCTACAATGAGCAGTTCTTC.

The V and J genes are TRBV5-1 and TRBJ2-5; D tentatively reads TRBD1 or TRBD2 (7 bases each). The V end lost 3 bases, the J end lost 0 bases, and 12 bases lay between the germline ends. The CDR3 is 15 amino acids. CDR1 is SGHRS, CDR2 YFSETQ, per germline. The CDR3 nucleotides read TGCGCCAGCAGCTGGGAGGGACAGAACCAAGAGACCCAGTACTTC. As protein: CASSWEGQNQETQYF.

In this sample, this clonotype turned up a few times. The chain recombines TRBV27 with TRBJ2-4; TRBD1 matches 9 bases. The V gene's germline CDR1 is MNHEY and CDR2 SMNVEV (reference sequence). Unmatched junction bases numbered 5, after V lost 2 bases and J lost 6 bases. The CDR3 consists of 15 residues. The CDR3 loop is CASSLLAGQGNIQYF. The CDR3 bases are TGTGCCAGCAGTTTACTGGCGGGACAGGGAAACATTCAGTACTTC.

The table lists this clonotype with a count of one. V and J are TRBV20-1 and TRBJ1-2, with 7 bases aligning to TRBD1. Germline CDR1 DFQATT, CDR2 SNEGSKA (reference sequence). Trimming cost V 6 bases and J 4 bases; bases outside gene matches: 8. The CDR3 length is 13 residues. The CDR3 spells CSAGSGTAYGYTF. CDR3 bases: TGCAGTGCGGGGAGCGGGACAGCCTATGGCTACACCTTC.

This chain uses TRBV5-1 with TRBJ1-4; D is perhaps TRBD1 (5 bases). V was trimmed by 0 bases and J by 11 bases, leaving 8 bases between them. Germline-derived CDR1 and CDR2 are SGHRS and YFSETQ. This CDR3 contains 12 residues. DNA for the CDR3: TGCGCCAGCAGCTTGGTTAGGGACAAACTGTTTTTT. Its translation is CASSLVRDKLFF.

This clonotype was observed at least ten times. The chain carries TRBV27 and TRBJ1-2, with a weak D call TRBD1 (5 bases). The CDR3 sequence is 17 residues long. V was shortened by 4 bases and J by 4 bases, with 22 bases between the two germline ends. The germline V gene encodes CDR1 MNHEY and CDR2 SMNVEV (reference sequence). The CDR3, as DNA: TGTGCCAGCAGTTCCCCTTCTTCCCCAGGGACCAGCTATGGCTACACCTTC. Amino acid sequence: CASSSPSSPGTSYGYTF.

V is TRBV4-3 and J is TRBJ1-2; D remains ambiguous. Looked up from germline, CDR1 is LGHNA and CDR2 is YSLEER. This CDR3 has 14 amino acids. V was cut by 0 bases and J by 8 bases, with 13 bases left in between. CDR3 DNA: TGCGCCAGCAGCCAAGAGGATGGGATAGACGGCTACACCTTC. Its translation is CASSQEDGIDGYTF.

The chain is built from TRBV4-1 and TRBJ1-2, with D unclear. Looked up from germline, CDR1 is MGHRA and CDR2 is YSYEKL. V dropped 0 bases and J dropped 4 bases, with 9 bases sitting between them. CDR3 length: 14 amino acids. CDR3 sequence reads: CASSQEKGSYGYTF. As DNA, the CDR3 is TGCGCCAGCAGCCAAGAGAAGGGAAGCTATGGCTACACCTTC.

The J gene is TRBJ2-3, the V gene TRBV12-3 or TRBV12-4; 7 bases are shared with TRBD2. CDR3 length: 14 amino acids. V trimming: 3 bases; J trimming: 4 bases; junction bases outside the gene matches: 4. CDR3 coding DNA: TGTGCCAGCAGTTTTAAGCGGGGAGCAGATACGCAGTATTTT. Protein sequence: CASSFKRGADTQYF.

The J gene is TRBJ1-1, the V gene TRBV30; no definite D call. V was cut by 4 bases and J by 1 base, with 7 bases left in between. The CDR3 has 12 residues. CDR1 and CDR2 from the germline V gene are GTSNPN and SVGIG (reference sequence). CDR3 sequence (DNA): TGTGCCTGGATAGGATGGAACACTGAAGCTTTCTTT. It translates to CAWIGWNTEAFF.

The rearrangement joins TRBV6-6 to TRBJ2-3, with D perhaps matching TRBD2 (5 bases). Per germline, CDR1 MNHNY and CDR2 SVGAGI (reference sequence). The CDR3 length is 16 residues. V was trimmed by 0 bases and J by 8 bases, leaving 18 bases between them. The chain's CDR3 is CASSYSSKGGEGTQYF. The CDR3 nucleotides read TGTGCCAGCAGTTACTCGAGTAAGGGCGGCGAGGGTACGCAGTATTTT.

The chain uses TRBV2 and TRBJ2-5; D remains unclear. Gene TRBJ2-1 matches the end of the DNA better, so the J call may be wrong. Germline V lookup: CDR1 SNHLY, CDR2 FYNNEI. CDR3 length equals 15 residues. The CDR3 protein is CASSAVPTTNNEQFF. The CDR3 nucleotides read TGTGCCAGCAGTGCAGTTCCAACAACAAACAATGAGCAGTTCTTC.

This clonotype was seen only a few times. The genes are TRBV15 and TRBJ1-2; D perhaps matches TRBD1 (5 bases). Germline V lookup: CDR1 LNHNV, CDR2 YYDKDF (reference sequence). V was clipped by 0 bases and J by 13 bases, with 21 bases between them. CDR3 length: 15 amino acids. CDR3: CATSREPGRTPLGTF. The CDR3 DNA reads as TGTGCCACCAGCAGAGAACCGGGACGGACTCCGTTAGGCACCTTC.

CDR3 nucleotide sequence: TGCGCCAGCAGCCAAGATCACCGGACAGGGCGTAATGAAAAACTGTTTTTT. This translates into CASSQDHRTGRNEKLFF. The chain recombines TRBV4-1 with TRBJ1-4; 8 bases agree with TRBD1. After removal of 0 bases from V and 4 bases from J, the junction contained 7 bases not matched to a gene. The CDR3 contains 17 residues. Germline V gene lookup returns CDR1 MGHRA and CDR2 YSYEKL.